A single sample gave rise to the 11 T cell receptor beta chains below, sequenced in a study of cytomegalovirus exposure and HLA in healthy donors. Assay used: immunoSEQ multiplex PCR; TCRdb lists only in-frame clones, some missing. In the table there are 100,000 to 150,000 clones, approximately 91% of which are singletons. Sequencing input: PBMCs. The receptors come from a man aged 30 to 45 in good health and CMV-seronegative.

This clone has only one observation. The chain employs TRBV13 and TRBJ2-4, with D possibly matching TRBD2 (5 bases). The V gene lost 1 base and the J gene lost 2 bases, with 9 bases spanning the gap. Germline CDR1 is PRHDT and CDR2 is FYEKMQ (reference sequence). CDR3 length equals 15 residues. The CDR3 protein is CASSLVGVTKNIQYF. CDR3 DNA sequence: TGTGCCAGCAGCTTAGTCGGGGTCACCAAAAACATTCAGTACTTC.

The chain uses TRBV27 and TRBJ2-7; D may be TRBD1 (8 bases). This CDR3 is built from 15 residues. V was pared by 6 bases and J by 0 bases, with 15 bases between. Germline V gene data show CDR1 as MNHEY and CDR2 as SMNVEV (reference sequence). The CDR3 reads CASSPTGGASYEQYF. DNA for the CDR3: TGTGCCAGCAGCCCTACAGGGGGGGCCTCCTACGAGCAGTACTTC.

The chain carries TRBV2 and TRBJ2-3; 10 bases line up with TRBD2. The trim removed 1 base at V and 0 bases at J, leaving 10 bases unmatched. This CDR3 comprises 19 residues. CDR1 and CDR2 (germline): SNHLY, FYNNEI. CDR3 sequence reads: CASSEGEREGPHSTDTQYF. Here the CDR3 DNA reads TGTGCCAGCAGTGAAGGGGAGCGGGAGGGCCCCCATAGCACAGATACGCAGTATTTT.

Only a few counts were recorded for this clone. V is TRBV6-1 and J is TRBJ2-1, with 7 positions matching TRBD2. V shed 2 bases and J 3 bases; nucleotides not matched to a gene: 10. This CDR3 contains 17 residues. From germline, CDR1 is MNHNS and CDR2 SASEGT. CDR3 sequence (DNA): TGTGCCAGCAGTGAATTTCGACTAGCTACTTTCTACAATGAGCAGTTCTTC. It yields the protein CASSEFRLATFYNEQFF.

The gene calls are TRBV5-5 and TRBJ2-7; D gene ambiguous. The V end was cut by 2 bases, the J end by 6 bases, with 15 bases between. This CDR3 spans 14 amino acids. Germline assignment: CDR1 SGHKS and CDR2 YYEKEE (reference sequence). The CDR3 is CASSFAAYSIEQYF. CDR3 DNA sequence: TGTGCCAGCAGCTTTGCGGCTTATAGTATCGAGCAGTACTTC.

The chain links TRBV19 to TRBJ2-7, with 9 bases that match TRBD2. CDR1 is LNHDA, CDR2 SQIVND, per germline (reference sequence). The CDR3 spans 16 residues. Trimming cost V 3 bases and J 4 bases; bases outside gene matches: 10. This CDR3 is CASSIHPGTSRYEQYF. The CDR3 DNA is TGTGCCAGTAGTATCCACCCCGGGACTAGCAGATACGAGCAGTACTTC.

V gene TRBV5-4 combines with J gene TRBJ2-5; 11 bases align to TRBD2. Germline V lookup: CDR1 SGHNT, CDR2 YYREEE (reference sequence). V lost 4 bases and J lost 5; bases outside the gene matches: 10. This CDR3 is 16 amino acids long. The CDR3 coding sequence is TGTGCCAGCAGCACCGGTAGCGGGAGGGCGGGGGAGACCCAGTACTTC. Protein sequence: CASSTGSGRAGETQYF.

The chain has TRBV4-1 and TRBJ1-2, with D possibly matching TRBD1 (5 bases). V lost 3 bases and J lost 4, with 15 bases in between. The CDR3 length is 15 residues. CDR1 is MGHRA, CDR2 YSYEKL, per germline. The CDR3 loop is CASSHDEQALYGYTF. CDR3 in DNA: TGCGCCAGCAGCCACGATGAACAGGCCCTCTATGGCTACACCTTC.

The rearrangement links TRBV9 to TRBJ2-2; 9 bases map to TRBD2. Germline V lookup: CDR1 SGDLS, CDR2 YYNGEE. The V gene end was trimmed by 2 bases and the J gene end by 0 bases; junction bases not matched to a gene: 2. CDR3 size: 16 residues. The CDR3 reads CASSVTSGTNTGELFF. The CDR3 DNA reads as TGTGCCAGCAGCGTGACTAGCGGAACGAACACCGGGGAGCTGTTTTTT.

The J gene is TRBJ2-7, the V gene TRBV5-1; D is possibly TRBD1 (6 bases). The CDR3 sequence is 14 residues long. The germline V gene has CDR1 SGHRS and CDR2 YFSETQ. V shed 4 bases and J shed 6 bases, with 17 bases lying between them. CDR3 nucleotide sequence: TGCGCCAGCAGCCTGACAGGACTCCCCTCCGAGCAGTACTTC. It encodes CASSLTGLPSEQYF.

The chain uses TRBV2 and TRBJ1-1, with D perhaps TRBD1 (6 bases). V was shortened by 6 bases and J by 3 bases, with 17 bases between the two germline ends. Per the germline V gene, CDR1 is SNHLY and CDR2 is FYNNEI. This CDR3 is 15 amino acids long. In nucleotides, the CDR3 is TGTGCCAGCAGCCGAAGGGGGGGAAGGGACACTGAAGCTTTCTTT. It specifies CASSRRGGRDTEAFF.